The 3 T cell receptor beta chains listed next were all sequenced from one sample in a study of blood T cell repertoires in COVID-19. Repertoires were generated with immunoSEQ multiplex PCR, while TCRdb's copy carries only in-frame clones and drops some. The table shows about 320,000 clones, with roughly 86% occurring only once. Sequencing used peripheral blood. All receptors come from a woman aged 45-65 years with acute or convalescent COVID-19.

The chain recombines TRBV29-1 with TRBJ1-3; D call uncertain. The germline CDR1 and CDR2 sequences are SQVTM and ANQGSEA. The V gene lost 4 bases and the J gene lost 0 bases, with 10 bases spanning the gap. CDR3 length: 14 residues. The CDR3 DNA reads TGCAGCGTTGGATACGGGAACTCTGGAAACACCATATATTTT. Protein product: CSVGYGNSGNTIYF.

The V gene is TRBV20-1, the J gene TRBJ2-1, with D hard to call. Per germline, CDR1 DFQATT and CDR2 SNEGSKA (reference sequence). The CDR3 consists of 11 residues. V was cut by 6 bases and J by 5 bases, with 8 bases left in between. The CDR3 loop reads CSAPRDNEQFF. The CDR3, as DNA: TGCAGTGCACCGAGAGACAATGAGCAGTTCTTC.

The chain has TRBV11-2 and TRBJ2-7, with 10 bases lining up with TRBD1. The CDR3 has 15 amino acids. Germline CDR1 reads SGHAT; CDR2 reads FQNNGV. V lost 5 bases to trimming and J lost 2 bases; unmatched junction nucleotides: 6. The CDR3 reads CASSAGTGAPYEQYF. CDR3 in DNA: TGTGCCAGCAGCGCCGGGACAGGGGCCCCCTACGAGCAGTACTTC.